This is a list of T cell receptor beta chains from one sample in a study of T cells after yellow fever vaccination. TCRdb passed the 5' RACE reads through MiXCR, listing each CDR3 protein once. The sample shows hundreds of thousands of distinct CDR3 sequences, 20% to 25% of them seen only once. This specimen consisted of PBMCs, obtained more than 20 days after the first yellow fever vaccination. The origin of the receptors is a man aged 18 to 30 who received the YFV17D yellow fever vaccine. Both conserved end residues are trimmed from each CDR3.

v_gene: TRBV11-3
j_gene: TRBJ2-3
CDR3aa: ASSLGRRGSTDTQY

v_gene: TRBV5-6
j_gene: TRBJ2-1
CDR3aa: ASSSVRQLTYNEQF

v_gene: TRBV28
j_gene: TRBJ2-1
CDR3aa: ASSWGGSYNEQF

v_gene: TRBV7-8
j_gene: TRBJ2-3
CDR3aa: ASSSPGRAGGPADTQY

v_gene: TRBV6-2/TRBV6-3
j_gene: TRBJ2-1
CDR3aa: ASSYTYRRVAEHEQF

v_gene: TRBV4-1
j_gene: TRBJ2-7
CDR3aa: ASSPTSVASNEQY

v_gene: TRBV7-9
j_gene: TRBJ2-7
CDR3aa: ASSLFGLEQY

v_gene: TRBV12-3/TRBV12-4
j_gene: TRBJ2-5
CDR3aa: ASGRAGGVETQY

v_gene: TRBV27
j_gene: TRBJ2-7
CDR3aa: ASSQRGAYEQY

v_gene: TRBV21-1
j_gene: TRBJ2-5
CDR3aa: ASIPPTGQETQY

v_gene: TRBV7-3
j_gene: TRBJ1-1
CDR3aa: ASSLGAGMNTEAF

v_gene: TRBV12-3/TRBV12-4
j_gene: TRBJ2-1
CDR3aa: ASSSTGTGDEQF

v_gene: TRBV4-2
j_gene: TRBJ2-2
CDR3aa: ASSQDLAGGPSLF

v_gene: TRBV5-1
j_gene: TRBJ2-1
CDR3aa: ASSMNNIGSSYNEQF

v_gene: TRBV4-1
j_gene: TRBJ2-3
CDR3aa: ASSQQVGGALGDAQY

v_gene: TRBV10-3
j_gene: TRBJ2-7
CDR3aa: AISVGTGVSEQY

v_gene: TRBV9
j_gene: TRBJ1-1
CDR3aa: ASSPLRKTEAF

v_gene: TRBV7-8
j_gene: TRBJ2-7
CDR3aa: ASSLVGPSGGTYEQY

v_gene: TRBV18
j_gene: TRBJ1-2
CDR3aa: ASSLNPAGKGYGYT

v_gene: TRBV12-3/TRBV12-4
j_gene: TRBJ2-2
CDR3aa: ASRFSEVGELF

v_gene: TRBV9
j_gene: TRBJ2-1
CDR3aa: ASSAPPLGNEQF

v_gene: TRBV11-2
j_gene: TRBJ1-6
CDR3aa: ASSLDRVFSPLH

v_gene: TRBV7-9
j_gene: TRBJ2-3
CDR3aa: ASSPGRGQRTDTQY

v_gene: TRBV11-2
j_gene: TRBJ2-3
CDR3aa: ASSFPASSGGPTDTQY

v_gene: TRBV25-1
j_gene: TRBJ2-1
CDR3aa: ASSETPTDSSYNEQF

v_gene: TRBV7-2
j_gene: TRBJ1-2
CDR3aa: ASSLGDRMTGYT

v_gene: TRBV18
j_gene: TRBJ1-4
CDR3aa: ASSPGAEEKLF

v_gene: TRBV5-1
j_gene: TRBJ2-1
CDR3aa: ASSLAGVSSYNEQF

v_gene: TRBV19
j_gene: TRBJ2-1
CDR3aa: ASSESGTGINEQF

v_gene: TRBV6-2/TRBV6-3
j_gene: TRBJ2-1
CDR3aa: ASVRGNSYNEQF

v_gene: TRBV12-3/TRBV12-4
j_gene: TRBJ2-7
CDR3aa: ASSRSGTGSYEQY

v_gene: TRBV7-9
j_gene: TRBJ1-2
CDR3aa: ASSPGGHYGYT

v_gene: TRBV20-1
j_gene: TRBJ2-5
CDR3aa: SASIIRGGGETQY

v_gene: TRBV9
j_gene: TRBJ1-1
CDR3aa: ASSAVDRGWTEAF

v_gene: TRBV12-3/TRBV12-4
j_gene: TRBJ2-2
CDR3aa: ASSRRRNTGELF

v_gene: TRBV4-1
j_gene: TRBJ1-6
CDR3aa: ASSQEGQGGYSPLH

v_gene: TRBV9
j_gene: TRBJ2-3
CDR3aa: ASSVSADTQY

v_gene: TRBV5-8
j_gene: TRBJ2-3
CDR3aa: ASSSRTGTSTDTQY

v_gene: TRBV10-3
j_gene: TRBJ1-4
CDR3aa: AIRGNEKLF

v_gene: TRBV3-1
j_gene: TRBJ2-1
CDR3aa: ASSLRDASGSEQF

v_gene: TRBV12-3/TRBV12-4
j_gene: TRBJ1-1
CDR3aa: ASSSYPRAF

v_gene: TRBV5-1
j_gene: TRBJ2-7
CDR3aa: ASSLGQAAYEQY

v_gene: TRBV20-1
j_gene: TRBJ2-5
CDR3aa: SAGSGPQETQY

v_gene: TRBV6-1
j_gene: TRBJ1-4
CDR3aa: ASGDATNEKLF

v_gene: TRBV4-1
j_gene: TRBJ1-1
CDR3aa: ASSQVQDGTEAF

v_gene: TRBV20-1
j_gene: TRBJ1-5
CDR3aa: SARIPGFNQPQH

v_gene: TRBV4-3
j_gene: TRBJ2-3
CDR3aa: ASSQGQLTDTQY

v_gene: TRBV2
j_gene: TRBJ2-3
CDR3aa: ASSPGGQGRTDTQY

v_gene: TRBV28
j_gene: TRBJ1-6
CDR3aa: ASSFRQGLRSYNSPLH

v_gene: TRBV6-2/TRBV6-3
j_gene: TRBJ2-3
CDR3aa: ASSHQAGGLPDTQY

v_gene: TRBV18
j_gene: TRBJ2-5
CDR3aa: ASSPFNDQETQY

v_gene: TRBV10-3
j_gene: TRBJ1-2
CDR3aa: AISDGTQGFGYT

v_gene: TRBV6-5
j_gene: TRBJ1-2
CDR3aa: ASSYSIPLQGGDGYT

v_gene: TRBV6-1
j_gene: TRBJ2-4
CDR3aa: ASSATGLGAKNIQY

v_gene: TRBV6-2/TRBV6-3
j_gene: TRBJ2-2
CDR3aa: ASSYGEAPNTGELF

v_gene: TRBV20-1
j_gene: TRBJ2-7
CDR3aa: SARDRTTYEQY

v_gene: TRBV6-1
j_gene: TRBJ1-5
CDR3aa: ASSHLQEGNQPQH